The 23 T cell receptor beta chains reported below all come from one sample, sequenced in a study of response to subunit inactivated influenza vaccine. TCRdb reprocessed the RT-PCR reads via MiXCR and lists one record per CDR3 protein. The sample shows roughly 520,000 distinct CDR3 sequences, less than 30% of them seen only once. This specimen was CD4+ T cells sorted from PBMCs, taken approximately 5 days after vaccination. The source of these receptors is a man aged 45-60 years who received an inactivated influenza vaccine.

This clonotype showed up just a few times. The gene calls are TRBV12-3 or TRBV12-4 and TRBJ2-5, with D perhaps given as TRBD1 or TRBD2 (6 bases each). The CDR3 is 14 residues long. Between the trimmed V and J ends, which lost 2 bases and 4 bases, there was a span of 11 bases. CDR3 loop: CASSLFRGGETQYF. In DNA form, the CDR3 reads TGTGCCAGCAGTTTATTCAGGGGAGGAGAGACCCAGTACTTC.

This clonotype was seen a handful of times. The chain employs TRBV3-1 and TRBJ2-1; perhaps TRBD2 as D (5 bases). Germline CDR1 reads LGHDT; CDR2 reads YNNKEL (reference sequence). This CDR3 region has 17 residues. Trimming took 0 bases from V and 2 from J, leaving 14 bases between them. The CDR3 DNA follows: TGTGCCAGCAGCCAAGATCCCTCTAGCACAACCTACAATGAGCAGTTCTTC. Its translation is CASSQDPSSTTYNEQFF.

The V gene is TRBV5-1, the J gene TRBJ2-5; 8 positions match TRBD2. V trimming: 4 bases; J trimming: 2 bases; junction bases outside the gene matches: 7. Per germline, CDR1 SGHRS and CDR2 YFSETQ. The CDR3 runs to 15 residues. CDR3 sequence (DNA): TGCGCCAGCAGCCCGAGTTCGGGGGGGCAAGAGACCCAGTACTTC. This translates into CASSPSSGGQETQYF.

This CDR3 reads CASSQAIAGGLSGELFF. In DNA, the CDR3 is TGTGCCAGCAGCCAAGCCATAGCGGGAGGGCTTTCCGGGGAGCTGTTTTTT. The chain has TRBV14 and TRBJ2-2, with 11 positions matching TRBD2. The trim removed 1 base at V and 6 bases at J, leaving 7 bases unmatched. From germline, CDR1 is SGHDN and CDR2 FVKESK. The CDR3 contains 17 residues.

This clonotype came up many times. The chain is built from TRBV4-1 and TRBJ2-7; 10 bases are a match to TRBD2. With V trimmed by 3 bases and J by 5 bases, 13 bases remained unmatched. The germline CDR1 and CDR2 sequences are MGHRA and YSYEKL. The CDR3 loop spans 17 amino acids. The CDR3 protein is CASSQGMMKREGNEQYF. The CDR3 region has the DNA TGCGCCAGCAGCCAGGGCATGATGAAGCGGGAGGGGAACGAGCAGTACTTC.

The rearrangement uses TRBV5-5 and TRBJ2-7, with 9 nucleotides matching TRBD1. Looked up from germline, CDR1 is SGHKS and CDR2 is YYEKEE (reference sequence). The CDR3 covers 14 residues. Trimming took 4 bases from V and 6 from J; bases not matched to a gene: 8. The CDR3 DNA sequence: TGTGCCAGCAGCCCCGGGACAGGGACACCCGAGCAGTACTTC. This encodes CASSPGTGTPEQYF. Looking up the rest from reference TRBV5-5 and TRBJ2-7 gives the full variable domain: DAGVTQSPTHLIKTRGQQVTLRCSPISGHKSVSWYQQVLGQGPQFIFQYYEKEERGRGNFPDRFSARQFPNYSSELNVNALLLGDSALYLCASSPGTGTPEQYFGPGTRLTVT.

The CDR3 nucleotides read TGCAGTGCAAGTTCAGACACTGAAGCTTTCTTT. It translates to CSASSDTEAFF. The V and J genes are TRBV20-1 and TRBJ1-1; D uncertain. The length of the CDR3 is 11 residues. Germline values: CDR1 DFQATT, CDR2 SNEGSKA (reference sequence). With 6 bases removed from V and 3 bases from J, the gap between germline ends came to 8 bases.

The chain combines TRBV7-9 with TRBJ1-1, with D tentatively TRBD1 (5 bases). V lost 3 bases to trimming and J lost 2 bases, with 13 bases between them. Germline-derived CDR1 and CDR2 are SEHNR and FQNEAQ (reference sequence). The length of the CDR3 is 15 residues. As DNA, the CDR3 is TGTGCCAGCAGCTTCGGGCAAGGGGTTAACACTGAAGCTTTCTTT. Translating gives CASSFGQGVNTEAFF. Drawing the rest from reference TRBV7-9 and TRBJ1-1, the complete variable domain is DTGVSQNPRHKITKRGQNVTFRCDPISEHNRLYWYRQTLGQGPEFLTYFQNEAQLEKSRLLSDRFSAERPKGSFSTLEIQRTEQGDSAMYLCASSFGQGVNTEAFFGQGTRLTVV.

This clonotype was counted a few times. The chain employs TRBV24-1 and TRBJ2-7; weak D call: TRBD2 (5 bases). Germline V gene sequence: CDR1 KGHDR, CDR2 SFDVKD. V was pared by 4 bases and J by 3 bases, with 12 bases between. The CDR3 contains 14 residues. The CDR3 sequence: CATSEAGVVYEQYF. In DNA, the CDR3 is TGTGCCACCAGTGAGGCCGGGGTGGTCTACGAGCAGTACTTC.

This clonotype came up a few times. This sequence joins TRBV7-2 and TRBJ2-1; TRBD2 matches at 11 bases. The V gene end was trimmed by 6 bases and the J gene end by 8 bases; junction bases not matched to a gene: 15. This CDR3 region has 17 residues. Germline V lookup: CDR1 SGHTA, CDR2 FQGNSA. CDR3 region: CASSPYPLAGGVDEQFF. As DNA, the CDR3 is TGTGCCAGCAGTCCCTATCCCCTAGCGGGAGGAGTAGATGAGCAGTTCTTC. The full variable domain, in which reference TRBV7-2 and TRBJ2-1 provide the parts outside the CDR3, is GAGVSQSPSNKVTEKGKDVELRCDPISGHTALYWYRQSLGQGLEFLIYFQGNSAPDKSGLPSDRFSAERTGGSVSTLTIQRTQQEDSAVYLCASSPYPLAGGVDEQFFGPGTRLTVL.

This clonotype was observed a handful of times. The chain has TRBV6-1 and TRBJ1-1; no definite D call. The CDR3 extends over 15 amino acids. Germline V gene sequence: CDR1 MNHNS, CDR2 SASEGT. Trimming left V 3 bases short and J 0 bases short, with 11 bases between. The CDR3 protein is CASSEWITMNTEAFF. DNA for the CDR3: TGTGCCAGCAGTGAGTGGATAACCATGAACACTGAAGCTTTCTTT.

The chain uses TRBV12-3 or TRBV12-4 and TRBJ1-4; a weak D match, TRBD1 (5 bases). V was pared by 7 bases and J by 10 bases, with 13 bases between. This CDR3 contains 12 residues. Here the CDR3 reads CASIGAGGKLFF. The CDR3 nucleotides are TGTGCCAGCATTGGGGCCGGGGGAAAACTGTTTTTT.

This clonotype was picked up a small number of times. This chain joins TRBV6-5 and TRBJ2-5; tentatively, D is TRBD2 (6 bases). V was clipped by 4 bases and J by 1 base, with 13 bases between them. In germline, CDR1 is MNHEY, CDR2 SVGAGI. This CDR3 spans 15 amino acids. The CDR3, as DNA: TGTGCCAGCAGTTGGGACCGGGGAGGCCAAGAGACCCAGTACTTC. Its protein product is CASSWDRGGQETQYF.

CDR3 amino acids: CASSPPPGTQGYGYTF. Written as DNA, the CDR3 is TGTGCCAGCAGTCCACCCCCCGGGACACAGGGATATGGCTACACCTTC. The chain carries TRBV28 and TRBJ1-2; tentatively, D is TRBD1 (6 bases). Trimming took off 5 bases at V and 5 bases at J, with 21 bases between the two ends. CDR3 length equals 16 residues. Germline V gene sequence: CDR1 MDHEN, CDR2 SYDVKM.

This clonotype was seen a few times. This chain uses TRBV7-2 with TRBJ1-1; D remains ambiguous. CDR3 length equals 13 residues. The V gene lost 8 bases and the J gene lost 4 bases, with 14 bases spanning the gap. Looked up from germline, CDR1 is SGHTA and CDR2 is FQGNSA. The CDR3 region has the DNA TGTGCCAGCCGCTACGGTTCGGTCACTGAAGCTTTCTTT. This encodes CASRYGSVTEAFF.

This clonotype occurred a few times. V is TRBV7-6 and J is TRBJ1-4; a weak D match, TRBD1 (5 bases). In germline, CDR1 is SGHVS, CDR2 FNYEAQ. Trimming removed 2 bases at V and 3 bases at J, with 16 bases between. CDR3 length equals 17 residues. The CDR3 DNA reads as TGTGCCAGCAGCTTATCACCCAAGGGGAGGGCTAATGAAAAACTGTTTTTT. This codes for CASSLSPKGRANEKLFF.

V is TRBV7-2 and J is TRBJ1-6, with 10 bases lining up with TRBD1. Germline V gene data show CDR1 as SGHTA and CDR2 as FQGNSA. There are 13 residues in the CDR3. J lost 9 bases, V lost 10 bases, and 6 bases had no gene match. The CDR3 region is CATNRDRGSPLHF. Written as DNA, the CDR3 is TGTGCCACCAACCGGGACAGGGGTTCACCCCTCCACTTT.

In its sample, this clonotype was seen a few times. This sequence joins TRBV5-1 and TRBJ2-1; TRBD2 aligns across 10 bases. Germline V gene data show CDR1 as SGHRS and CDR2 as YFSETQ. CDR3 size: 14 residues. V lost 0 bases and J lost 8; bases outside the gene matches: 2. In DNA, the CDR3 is TGCGCCAGCAGCTTGGCCGGGACTAGCGATGAGCAGTTCTTC. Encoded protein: CASSLAGTSDEQFF.

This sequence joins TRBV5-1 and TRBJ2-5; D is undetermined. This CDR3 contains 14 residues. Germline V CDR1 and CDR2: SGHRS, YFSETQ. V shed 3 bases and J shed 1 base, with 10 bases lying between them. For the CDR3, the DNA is TGCGCCAGCAGCTACGGAACGGGCCAAGAGACCCAGTACTTC. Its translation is CASSYGTGQETQYF.

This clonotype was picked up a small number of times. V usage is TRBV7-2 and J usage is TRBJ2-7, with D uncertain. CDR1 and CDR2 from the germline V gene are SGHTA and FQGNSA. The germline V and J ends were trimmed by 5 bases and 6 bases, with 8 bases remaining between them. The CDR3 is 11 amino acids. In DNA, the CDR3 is TGTGCCAGCAGCAATAGCCGCGAGCAGTACTTC. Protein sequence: CASSNSREQYF.

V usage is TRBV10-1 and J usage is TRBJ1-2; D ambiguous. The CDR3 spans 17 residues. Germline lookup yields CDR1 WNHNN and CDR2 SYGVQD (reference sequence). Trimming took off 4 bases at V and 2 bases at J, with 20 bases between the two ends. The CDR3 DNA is TGCGCCAGCAGTGTATCCGTCCGGTTCGACACGAACTATGGCTACACCTTC. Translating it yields CASSVSVRFDTNYGYTF.

CDR3 nucleotide sequence: TGTGCCAGCAGTGGATTGGGACTAGCGGACCACAATGAGCAGTTCTTC. Amino acids: CASSGLGLADHNEQFF. The chain couples TRBV28 to TRBJ2-1, with 11 bases lining up with TRBD2. V shed 5 bases, J shed 5 bases, and the junction held 8 bases outside the gene matches. This CDR3 spans 16 amino acids. Germline CDR1 and CDR2: MDHEN and SYDVKM.

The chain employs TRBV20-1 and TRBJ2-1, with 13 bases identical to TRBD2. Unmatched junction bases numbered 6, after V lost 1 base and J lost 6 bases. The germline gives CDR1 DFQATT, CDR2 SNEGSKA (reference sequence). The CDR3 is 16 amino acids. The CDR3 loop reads CSARAPTSGRANEQFF. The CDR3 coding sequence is TGCAGTGCTAGAGCCCCTACTAGCGGGAGGGCCAATGAGCAGTTCTTC.